The TCR beta chain under discussion was sequenced for a study of blood T cell repertoires in COVID-19. Overall study: Samples came from the United States, Italy and Spain, spanning acute and convalescent COVID-19. Sources were T cells, B-cell-depleted T cells, or PBMCs; the material itself was cDNA or gDNA.

The table lists this clone with many counts. Study processing details: Scientists estimated how many nucleated cells there were by amplifying reference gene primers. TCRdb's table, derived via immunoSEQ multiplex PCR, lists solely in-frame clones and lacks some. D and trimming were read from the DNA, whereas the V and J calls and clone size are those reported in that table. The data show 200,000 to 250,000 clones, roughly 80% seen once. The CDR3 contains 14 residues. Trimming removed 4 bases at V and 4 bases at J, with 10 bases between. Germline values: CDR1 MNHEY, CDR2 SMNVEV (reference sequence). This clonotype originated in a human donor in a cohort sampled during active COVID-19. The rearrangement joins TRBV27 to TRBJ1-4; D is unclear. Specimen: peripheral blood. CDR3 region: CASSSRFLNEKLFF. In DNA form, the CDR3 reads TGTGCCAGCAGTTCCAGGTTTCTTAATGAAAAACTGTTTTTT.